The 13 T cell receptor beta chains below all came from one sample that was sequenced in a study of blood T cells in healthy people across ages. Then a second PCR, running roughly 7 to 11 cycles, was carried out with a sample-barcoded 5' primer and a J-beta primer mix. From the 5' RACE reads, TCRdb called clonotypes with MiXCR, one entry per CDR3 protein. The sample has fewer than 800,000 distinct CDR3 sequences, around 21% seen once. The sample comprised blood. These receptors were obtained from a man in his 70s in good health.

The chain carries TRBV11-2 and TRBJ2-1, with D unclear. This CDR3 has 15 residues. With 5 bases removed from V and 5 bases from J, the gap between germline ends came to 16 bases. CDR1 SGHAT and CDR2 FQNNGV come from the germline V gene. The CDR3 loop reads CASSGFSSTDNEQFF. The CDR3 coding sequence is TGTGCCAGCAGCGGATTTAGTTCCACCGACAATGAGCAGTTCTTC.

This clonotype was seen at least ten times. The rearrangement links TRBV10-3 to TRBJ2-5; 8 nucleotides agree with TRBD2. CDR3 length equals 12 residues. The V gene end was trimmed by 5 bases and the J gene end by 4 bases; junction bases not matched to a gene: 0. Germline V gives CDR1 ENHRY, CDR2 SYGVKD. This CDR3 reads CAISTSGETQYF. CDR3 in DNA: TGTGCCATCAGTACTAGCGGAGAGACCCAGTACTTC.

This clonotype was observed a handful of times. The chain has TRBV29-1 and TRBJ2-4; D ambiguous. CDR1 is SQVTM, CDR2 ANQGSEA, per germline. The CDR3 length is 15 residues. Trimming removed 2 bases from V and 0 bases from J, with 11 bases in between. CDR3 sequence (DNA): TGCAGCGTTGAATTACCTTCCCTAGCCAAAAACATTCAGTACTTC. Protein: CSVELPSLAKNIQYF.

This clonotype was seen a handful of times. The chain links TRBV20-1 to TRBJ2-1; possible D gene TRBD2, 7 bases. The germline V gene has CDR1 DFQATT and CDR2 SNEGSKA (reference sequence). This CDR3 is 19 amino acids long. The V end was cut by 2 bases, the J end by 5 bases, with 28 bases between. In DNA form, the CDR3 reads TGCAGTGCTAGATTTTGGGGGGGCCTAGATATTGGAAACCACAATGAGCAGTTCTTC. Residues: CSARFWGGLDIGNHNEQFF.

Only a few counts were recorded for this clonotype. The chain is built from TRBV5-1 and TRBJ1-4; D ambiguous. The CDR3 runs to 15 residues. Germline V gene data show CDR1 as SGHRS and CDR2 as YFSETQ. V shed 0 bases and J shed 14 bases, with 20 bases lying between them. Here the CDR3 DNA reads TGCGCCAGCAGCTTGGCCTTCGGACCCGCGGAGGTGCTGTTTTTT. It translates to CASSLAFGPAEVLFF.

There are a few counts of this clonotype. The V call is TRBV7-9, the J call TRBJ2-2; D not certain. The CDR3 covers 15 residues. The ends were cut back, 1 base at V and 3 bases at J, with 9 bases in the middle. From germline, CDR1 is SEHNR and CDR2 FQNEAQ (reference sequence). CDR3 nucleotides: TGTGCCAGCAGCTTAGTCGTCACGGACACCGGGGAGCTGTTTTTT. Amino acid sequence: CASSLVVTDTGELFF.

V usage is TRBV11-3 and J usage is TRBJ2-7; TRBD1 matches at 8 bases. CDR1 is SGHNT and CDR2 is YENEEA in the germline V gene. The CDR3 has 16 amino acids. J gave up 2 bases and V 0 bases, and 6 bases lay outside the gene matches. The CDR3 spells CASSLDPDRGPYEQYF. The CDR3 coding sequence is TGTGCCAGCAGCTTAGATCCCGACAGGGGTCCCTACGAGCAGTACTTC.

The J gene is TRBJ2-1, the V gene TRBV15; no reliable D call. The closer fit of TRBJ2-5 to the DNA end suggests the J call may be wrong. CDR3 length equals 14 residues. CDR1 and CDR2 from the germline V gene are LNHNV and YYDKDF (reference sequence). The CDR3 coding sequence is TGTGCCACCAGCAAGAGTTCCAGTCAAGAGACCCAGTACTTC. Translating it yields CATSKSSSQETQYF.

As to this clonotype: One end of the junction varies from germline; a read error may be responsible. The chain is built from TRBV9 and TRBJ2-7, with D possibly matching TRBD2 (6 bases). The CDR3 spans 16 residues. Germline V gives CDR1 SGDLS, CDR2 YYNGEE. CDR3 region: CAGSPRGSGFSYEQYF. Written as DNA, the CDR3 is TGTGCCGGCAGCCCCCGGGGCAGCGGGTTCTCCTACGAGCAGTACTTC.

The rearrangement uses TRBV4-3 and TRBJ2-1; perhaps D is TRBD1 or TRBD2 (5 bases each). CDR1 and CDR2 from the germline V gene are LGHNA and YSLEER. Trimming shortened V by 3 bases and J by 5 bases, and 17 bases separated the two germline ends. The CDR3 contains 16 residues. CDR3 DNA: TGCGCCAGCAGCCAGGAGGAGACAGATATACACAATGAGCAGTTCTTC. It translates to CASSQEETDIHNEQFF.

This clonotype was detected only a few times. The chain recombines TRBV5-1 with TRBJ2-3; TRBD2 matches 11 bases. This CDR3 contains 16 residues. The germline V gene encodes CDR1 SGHRS and CDR2 YFSETQ. The V segment lost 5 bases and the J segment 2 bases; nucleotides outside the gene matches: 7. The CDR3 nucleotides are TGCGCCAGCAGTCCCGGGACTAGCGGATTCACAGATACGCAGTATTTT. It is translated as CASSPGTSGFTDTQYF.

The table lists this clonotype with a few counts. J is TRBJ1-2 and V is TRBV7-2; no definite D call. V shed 1 base and J shed 2 bases, with 11 bases lying between them. Germline V lookup: CDR1 SGHTA, CDR2 FQGNSA. The length of the CDR3 is 15 residues. The CDR3 loop is CASSLGSLGNYGYTF. The CDR3 nucleotides read TGTGCCAGCAGCTTAGGGAGTTTGGGGAACTATGGCTACACCTTC.

This clonotype has ten or more counts. The chain couples TRBV5-1 to TRBJ2-1; TRBD2 aligns across 12 bases. Losses at the gene ends were 5 bases for V and 0 bases for J; bases not matched to a gene: 12. This CDR3 spans 19 amino acids. Germline CDR1 is SGHRS and CDR2 is YFSETQ. For the CDR3, the DNA is TGCGCCAGCAGTAGGACGCTAGCGGGAGGGCTGAGCTCCTACAATGAGCAGTTCTTC. As protein: CASSRTLAGGLSSYNEQFF.